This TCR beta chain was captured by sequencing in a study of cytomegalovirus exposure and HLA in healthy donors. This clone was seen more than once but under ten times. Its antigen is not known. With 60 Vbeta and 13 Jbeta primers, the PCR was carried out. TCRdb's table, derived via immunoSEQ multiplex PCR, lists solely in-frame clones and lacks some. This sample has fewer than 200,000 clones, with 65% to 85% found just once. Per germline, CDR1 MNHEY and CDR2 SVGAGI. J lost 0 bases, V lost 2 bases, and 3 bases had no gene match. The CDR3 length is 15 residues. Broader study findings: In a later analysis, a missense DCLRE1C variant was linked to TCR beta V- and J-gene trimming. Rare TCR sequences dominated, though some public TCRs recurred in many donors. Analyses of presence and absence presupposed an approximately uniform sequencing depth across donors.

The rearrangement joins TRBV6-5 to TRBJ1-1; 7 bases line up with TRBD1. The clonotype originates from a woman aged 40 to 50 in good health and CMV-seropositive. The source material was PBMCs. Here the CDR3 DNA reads TGTGCCAGCAGTTACCCCGACAGGGTGAACACTGAAGCTTTCTTT. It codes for CASSYPDRVNTEAFF.